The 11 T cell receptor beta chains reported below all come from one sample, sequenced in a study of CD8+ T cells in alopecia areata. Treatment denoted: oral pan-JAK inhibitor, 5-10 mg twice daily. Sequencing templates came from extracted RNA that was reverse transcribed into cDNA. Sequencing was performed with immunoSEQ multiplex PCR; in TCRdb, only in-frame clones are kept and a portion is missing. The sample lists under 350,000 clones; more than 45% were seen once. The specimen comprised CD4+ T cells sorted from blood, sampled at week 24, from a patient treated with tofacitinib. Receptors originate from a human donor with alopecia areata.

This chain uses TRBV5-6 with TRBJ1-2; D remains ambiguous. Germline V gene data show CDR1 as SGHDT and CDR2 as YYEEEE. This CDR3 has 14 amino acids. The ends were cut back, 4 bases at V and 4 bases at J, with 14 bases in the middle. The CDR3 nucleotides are TGTGCCAGCAGCCTTGGGGAGTTCATCTATGGCTACACCTTC. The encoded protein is CASSLGEFIYGYTF.

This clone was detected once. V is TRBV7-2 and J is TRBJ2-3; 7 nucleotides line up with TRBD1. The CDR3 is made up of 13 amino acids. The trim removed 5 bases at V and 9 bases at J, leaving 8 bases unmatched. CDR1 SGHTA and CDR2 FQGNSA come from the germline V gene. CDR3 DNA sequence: TGTGCCAGCAGCGCCGACAGGGTGTGGACGCAGTATTTT. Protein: CASSADRVWTQYF. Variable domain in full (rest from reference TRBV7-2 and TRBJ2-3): GAGVSQSPSNKVTEKGKDVELRCDPISGHTALYWYRQSLGQGLEFLIYFQGNSAPDKSGLPSDRFSAERTGGSVSTLTIQRTQQEDSAVYLCASSADRVWTQYFGPGTRLTVL.

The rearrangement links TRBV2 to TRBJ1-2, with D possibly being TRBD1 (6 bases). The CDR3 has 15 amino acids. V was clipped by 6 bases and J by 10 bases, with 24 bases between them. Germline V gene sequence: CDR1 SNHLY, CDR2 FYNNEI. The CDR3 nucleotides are TGTGCCAGCAGCGCCACGAACAGGGATTTTAGGGACTACACCTTC. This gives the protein CASSATNRDFRDYTF.

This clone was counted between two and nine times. CDR3 coding DNA: TGCGCCAGCAGTTCTGATGCCGCCCAGTACTTC. Encoded protein: CASSSDAAQYF. The chain is built from TRBV5-1 and TRBJ2-5, with D hard to call. V was trimmed by 5 bases and J by 9 bases, leaving 11 bases between them. The CDR3 covers 11 residues. Germline lookup yields CDR1 SGHRS and CDR2 YFSETQ.

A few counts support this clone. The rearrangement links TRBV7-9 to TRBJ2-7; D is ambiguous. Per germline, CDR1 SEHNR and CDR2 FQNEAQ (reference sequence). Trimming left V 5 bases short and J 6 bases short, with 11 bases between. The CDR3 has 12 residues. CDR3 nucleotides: TGTGCCAGCAGCCCCGACACCGCCGAGCAGTACTTC. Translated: CASSPDTAEQYF.

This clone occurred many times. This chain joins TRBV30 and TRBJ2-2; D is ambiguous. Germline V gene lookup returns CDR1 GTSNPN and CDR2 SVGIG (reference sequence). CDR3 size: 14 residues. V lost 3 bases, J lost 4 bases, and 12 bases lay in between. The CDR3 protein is CAWRRLGITGELFF. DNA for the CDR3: TGTGCCTGGAGACGCCTGGGCATCACCGGGGAGCTGTTTTTT.

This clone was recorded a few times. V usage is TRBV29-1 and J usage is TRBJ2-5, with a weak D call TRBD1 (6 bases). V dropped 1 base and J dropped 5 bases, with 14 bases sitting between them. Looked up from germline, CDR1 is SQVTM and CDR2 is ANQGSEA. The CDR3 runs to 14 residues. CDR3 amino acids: CSVEGRQAIETQYF. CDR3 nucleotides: TGCAGCGTTGAAGGGAGACAGGCCATCGAGACCCAGTACTTC.

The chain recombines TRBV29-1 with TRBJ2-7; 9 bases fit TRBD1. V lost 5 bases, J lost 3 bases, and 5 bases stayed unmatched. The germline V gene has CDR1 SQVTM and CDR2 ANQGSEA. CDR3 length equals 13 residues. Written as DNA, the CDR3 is TGCAGCGTTCGGGACAGGGCCTTCTACGAGCAGTACTTC. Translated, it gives CSVRDRAFYEQYF.

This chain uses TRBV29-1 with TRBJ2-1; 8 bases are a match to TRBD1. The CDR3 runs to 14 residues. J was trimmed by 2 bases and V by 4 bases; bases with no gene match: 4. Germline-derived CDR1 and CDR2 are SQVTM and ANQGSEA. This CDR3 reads CSVGGTGAYNEQFF. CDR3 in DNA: TGCAGCGTTGGAGGGACAGGAGCCTACAATGAGCAGTTCTTC.

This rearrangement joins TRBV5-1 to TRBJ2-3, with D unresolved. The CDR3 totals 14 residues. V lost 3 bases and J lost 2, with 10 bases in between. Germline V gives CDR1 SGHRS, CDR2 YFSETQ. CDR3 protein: CASSSPAATDTQYF. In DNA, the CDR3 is TGCGCCAGCAGCTCCCCCGCCGCCACAGATACGCAGTATTTT.

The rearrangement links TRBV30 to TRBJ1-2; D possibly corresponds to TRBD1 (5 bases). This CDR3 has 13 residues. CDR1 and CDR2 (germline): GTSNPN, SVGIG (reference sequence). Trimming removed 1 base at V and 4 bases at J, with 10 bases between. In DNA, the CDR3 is TGTGCCTGGAGTGAAGGGACCGCCTATGGCTACACCTTC. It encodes CAWSEGTAYGYTF.